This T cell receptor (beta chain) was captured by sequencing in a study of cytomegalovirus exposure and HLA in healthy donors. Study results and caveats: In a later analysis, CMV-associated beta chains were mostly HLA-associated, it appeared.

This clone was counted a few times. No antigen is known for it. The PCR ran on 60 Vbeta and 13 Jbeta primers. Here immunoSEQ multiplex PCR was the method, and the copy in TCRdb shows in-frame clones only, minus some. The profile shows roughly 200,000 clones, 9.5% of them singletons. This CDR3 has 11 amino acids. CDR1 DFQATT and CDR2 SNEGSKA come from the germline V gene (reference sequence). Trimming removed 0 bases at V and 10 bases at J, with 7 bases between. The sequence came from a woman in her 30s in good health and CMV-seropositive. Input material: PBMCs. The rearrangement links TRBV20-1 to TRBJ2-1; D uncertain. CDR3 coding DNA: TGCAGTGCTAGAGATTGGCGGGAGCAGTTCTTC. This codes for CSARDWREQFF.